This paragraph covers one TCR beta chain sequence. Its target is not known. This entry comes from a study of cytomegalovirus exposure and HLA in healthy donors. This CDR3 contains 16 residues. V lost 4 bases to trimming and J lost 0 bases; unmatched junction nucleotides: 7. CDR1 and CDR2 (germline): MNHEY, SMNVEV (reference sequence). Study findings and constraints: The listing of roughly 160 TCR beta chains classed them as cytomegalovirus-associated.

PCR was performed using 60 Vbeta and 13 Jbeta primers. Original handling: An analysis performed later counted about 80 million unique TCR beta chains (around 10 million of them shared). The table came from immunoSEQ multiplex PCR; TCRdb's copy has only in-frame clones and leaves some out. V, J and clone size were drawn from that table, and D and trimming were deduced from the DNA. The sample carries approximately 160,000 clones, over 75% recorded once. Sequenced sample: PBMCs. The chain has TRBV27 and TRBJ2-3; 7 bases match TRBD2. The TCR sequence derives from a woman between 25 and 40 years old in good health and CMV-seronegative. The CDR3 DNA sequence: TGTGCCAGCAGTTCCCTTGGGGGAGGGAGCACAGATACGCAGTATTTT. This gives the protein CASSSLGGGSTDTQYF.